This T cell receptor (beta chain) was sequenced during a study of cytomegalovirus exposure and HLA in healthy donors. Study-wide context: Out of 150 million to 200 million T cells, an earlier analysis found 117 million unique TCR beta sequences in total.

Germline V gene data show CDR1 as SNHLY and CDR2 as FYNNEI. V was clipped by 4 bases and J by 3 bases; unmatched bases: 5. This CDR3 is 15 amino acids long. In the case of this clone: Its target is unknown.

Primers for the PCR totalled 60 Vbeta and 13 Jbeta. Produced via immunoSEQ multiplex PCR; TCRdb's table is partial and in-frame only. Among more than 150,000 clones listed, roughly 87% were seen once. Study outcomes and limitations: Cytomegalovirus-associated status was assigned to approximately 160 TCR beta chains.

Input material: PBMCs. The source of this sequence is a girl less than two years old in good health and CMV-seronegative. The chain joins TRBV2 to TRBJ2-2; 7 bases line up with TRBD2. The CDR3 nucleotides read TGTGCCAGCAGTGGGACTAGTGGATACACCGGGGAGCTGTTTTTT. Protein: CASSGTSGYTGELFF. Full variable domain (remainder filled in from reference TRBV2 and TRBJ2-2): EPEVTQTPSHQVTQMGQEVILRCVPISNHLYFYWYRQILGQKVEFLVSFYNNEISEKSEIFDDQFSVERPDGSNFTLKIRSTKLEDSAMYFCASSGTSGYTGELFFGEGSRLTVL.